This T cell receptor (beta chain) was recovered during a study of blood T cell repertoires in COVID-19. Whole-study context: Whether acute or convalescent, the COVID-19 samples came from the United States, Italy and Spain.

V was clipped by 1 base and J by 4 bases; unmatched bases: 8. This CDR3 has 16 amino acids. The germline V gene has CDR1 SEHNR and CDR2 FQNEAQ (reference sequence). In the original analysis: It was from reference gene primer amplification that nucleated cell counts were estimated. Sequencing was performed with immunoSEQ multiplex PCR; in TCRdb, only in-frame clones are kept and a portion is missing. V, J and clone size are taken as reported in that table, and D and trimming were inferred from the DNA itself. The data hold about 53,000 clones, with more than 75% observed a single time. Sequenced input: peripheral blood. The chain is built from TRBV7-9 and TRBJ2-5; TRBD1 aligns across 8 bases. This sequence was found in a man over 45 with acute or convalescent COVID-19. The chain's CDR3 is CASSLVDRDAGETQYF. DNA for the CDR3: TGTGCCAGCAGCTTAGTGGACAGGGACGCAGGAGAGACCCAGTACTTC.